This TCR beta chain was sequenced in a study of cytomegalovirus exposure and HLA in healthy donors. Method: immunoSEQ multiplex PCR; TCRdb's copy keeps in-frame clones and lacks some. The sample yields 120,000 to 150,000 clones, approximately 90% seen once. The germline V gene has CDR1 MNHEY and CDR2 SMNVEV (reference sequence). J lost 3 bases, V lost 8 bases, and 5 bases had no gene match. The CDR3 length is 13 residues. The rearrangement links TRBV27 to TRBJ2-7; 9 bases agree with TRBD2. This receptor was taken from a man between 18 and 35 years old in good health and CMV-seropositive. The specimen was PBMCs. The CDR3 loop reads CASARTSDYEQYF. The CDR3 DNA reads TGTGCCAGCGCACGGACTAGCGACTACGAGCAGTACTTC.